Listed below are T cell receptor beta chains from one sample, sequenced in a study of cytomegalovirus exposure and HLA in healthy donors. The method was immunoSEQ multiplex PCR; TCRdb's version includes in-frame clones alone and lacks a portion of them. The sample holds about 160,000 clones, around 90% seen once. Sequenced sample: PBMCs. These receptors were taken from a woman in her twenties or thirties in good health and CMV-seronegative. CDR3s include the opening cysteine and the closing phenylalanine or tryptophan.

j_gene: TRBJ1-4; v_gene: TRBV7-2; CDR3aa: CASSAYRARDNEKLFF
j_gene: TRBJ1-4; v_gene: TRBV9; CDR3aa: CASSVTTGFANEKLFF
j_gene: TRBJ2-7; v_gene: TRBV4-1; CDR3aa: CASSPGTSGPKSPYEQYF
j_gene: TRBJ1-2; v_gene: TRBV5-1; CDR3aa: CASSRSSGTIYGYTF
j_gene: TRBJ2-5; v_gene: TRBV6-1; CDR3aa: CASSDWGGVTQETQYF
j_gene: TRBJ2-3; v_gene: TRBV5-1; CDR3aa: CASSLVPGGTDTQYF
j_gene: TRBJ2-5; v_gene: TRBV9; CDR3aa: CASSVGDRGHETQYF
j_gene: TRBJ2-7; v_gene: TRBV6-1; CDR3aa: CASSLTGKGQGEQYF
j_gene: TRBJ2-6; v_gene: TRBV5-1; CDR3aa: CASTKQGAGANVLTF
j_gene: TRBJ1-1; v_gene: TRBV27; CDR3aa: CASSQQGTNTEAFF
j_gene: TRBJ1-4; v_gene: TRBV10-2; CDR3aa: CASQRAGGLEKLFF
j_gene: TRBJ2-7; v_gene: TRBV10-1; CDR3aa: CASSESKTSIWQQYF
j_gene: TRBJ1-3; v_gene: TRBV7-2; CDR3aa: CASSSGQPGVSGNTIYF
j_gene: TRBJ2-2; v_gene: TRBV25-1; CDR3aa: CASSEVERATGELFF
j_gene: NA; v_gene: TRBV7-8; CDR3aa: CASSPGRNSYEQYF
j_gene: TRBJ2-3; v_gene: TRBV7-9; CDR3aa: CASSSQRTSGGRTDTQYF
j_gene: TRBJ2-7; v_gene: TRBV19; CDR3aa: CASSTRQGFYEQYF
j_gene: TRBJ1-2; v_gene: TRBV14; CDR3aa: CASSRTGRKGYTF
j_gene: TRBJ1-2; v_gene: TRBV30; CDR3aa: CAKGGSYGYTF
j_gene: TRBJ2-5; v_gene: TRBV6-5; CDR3aa: CASMRAGGETQYF
j_gene: TRBJ1-1; v_gene: TRBV10-1; CDR3aa: CASSESAVMNTEAFF
j_gene: TRBJ2-7; v_gene: TRBV2; CDR3aa: CATGGGEQYF
j_gene: TRBJ1-2; v_gene: TRBV10-3; CDR3aa: CAIRGTETNYGYTF
j_gene: TRBJ2-7; v_gene: TRBV15; CDR3aa: CATSRADGQPYEQYF
j_gene: TRBJ2-3; v_gene: TRBV7-2; CDR3aa: CASSLSGTHTDTQYF
j_gene: TRBJ2-7; v_gene: TRBV5-5; CDR3aa: CASSSGTGIYEQYF
j_gene: TRBJ2-1; v_gene: TRBV9; CDR3aa: CASSQTGLAGVEREGEQFF
j_gene: TRBJ2-7; v_gene: TRBV6-5; CDR3aa: CASSSGGTGGYEQYF
j_gene: TRBJ2-3; v_gene: TRBV9; CDR3aa: CASSVGSSGRTDTQYF
j_gene: TRBJ1-3; v_gene: TRBV5-1; CDR3aa: CASSTGQGSTVGNTIYF
j_gene: TRBJ1-1; v_gene: TRBV19; CDR3aa: CASSKLLSLTEAFF
j_gene: TRBJ2-2; v_gene: TRBV5-1; CDR3aa: CASSLPSANTGELFF
j_gene: TRBJ2-1; v_gene: TRBV7-2; CDR3aa: CASSLVAGGYNEQFF
j_gene: TRBJ2-2; v_gene: TRBV6-6; CDR3aa: CASRLTSTGELFF
j_gene: TRBJ2-7; v_gene: TRBV4-1; CDR3aa: CASSQGTGQGTYEQYF
j_gene: TRBJ1-1; v_gene: TRBV18; CDR3aa: CASSPGGQGRANTEAFF
j_gene: TRBJ2-1; v_gene: TRBV2; CDR3aa: CAGTQAGAPYNEQFF
j_gene: TRBJ2-5; v_gene: TRBV10-1; CDR3aa: CASSGSPGGGEETQYF
j_gene: TRBJ2-7; v_gene: TRBV6-6; CDR3aa: CASRPGEGVVPYEQYF
j_gene: TRBJ2-7; v_gene: TRBV18; CDR3aa: CASSPTSGSYEQYF
j_gene: TRBJ1-6; v_gene: TRBV4-3; CDR3aa: CASSQDGLLNSPLHF
j_gene: TRBJ1-2; v_gene: TRBV6-5; CDR3aa: CASRQGIYGYTF